The 26 T cell receptor beta chains below come from one sample, sequenced in a study of post-analysis software for immune sequencing data. Study-level findings and limits: Patients showed TRBV5-6, TRBV5-1 and TRBV20-1 among five TRBV segments more frequent than in controls.

No antigen has been assigned to these receptors. Each TCR beta cDNA library carried unique molecular identifiers. TCRdb processed the PCR reads anew with MiXCR; each CDR3 protein has one entry. The sample lists fewer than 700,000 distinct CDR3 sequences, roughly 46% occurring once. Sequenced sample: blood. These receptor sequences come from a girl aged 5 to 17 with multiple sclerosis.

This clonotype was detected only a few times. CDR3 nucleotides: TGTGCCAGCAGTCCCTCAGGACTAGCGGTTAACCCCTACGAGCAGTACTTC. Protein: CASSPSGLAVNPYEQYF. V is TRBV27 and J is TRBJ2-7, with 10 bases matching TRBD2. V trimming: 5 bases; J trimming: 2 bases; junction bases outside the gene matches: 12. CDR1 and CDR2 from the germline V gene are MNHEY and SMNVEV (reference sequence). The CDR3 sequence is 17 residues long.

This clonotype was recorded a few times. The chain recombines TRBV12-3 or TRBV12-4 with TRBJ2-1; 8 nucleotides line up with TRBD2. The J segment lost 4 bases and the V segment lost 3 bases, leaving 5 bases of the junction unmatched. CDR3 length: 15 residues. In DNA, the CDR3 is TGTGCCAGCAGTTTTAGTAGCGGGAATTACAATGAGCAGTTCTTC. It translates to CASSFSSGNYNEQFF.

V gene TRBV19 combines with J gene TRBJ2-6, with a weak D call TRBD2 (5 bases). The CDR3 has 15 amino acids. CDR1 is LNHDA and CDR2 is SQIVND in the germline V gene (reference sequence). V gave up 9 bases and J gave up 0 bases, with 12 bases separating them. In DNA, the CDR3 is TGTGCCAGCGGACCCGGGAACTCTGGGGCCAACGTCCTGACTTTC. Protein: CASGPGNSGANVLTF. The entire variable domain, with the rest obtained from reference TRBV19 and TRBJ2-6, is as follows: DGGITQSPKYLFRKEGQNVTLSCEQNLNHDAMYWYRQDPGQGLRLIYYSQIVNDFQKGDIAEGYSVSREKKESFPLTVTSAQKNPTAFYLCASGPGNSGANVLTFGAGSRLTVL.

The CDR3 DNA reads TGTGCCAGCACCCTTTCGGGGACCCTGAATGAGCAGTTCTTC. Translated: CASTLSGTLNEQFF. V and J are TRBV2 and TRBJ2-1; tentatively, D is TRBD1 or TRBD2 (5 bases each). The V gene lost 7 bases and the J gene lost 7 bases, with 17 bases spanning the gap. There are 14 residues in the CDR3. From germline, CDR1 is SNHLY and CDR2 FYNNEI.

V gene TRBV12-3 or TRBV12-4 combines with J gene TRBJ2-3, with D unclear. This CDR3 is built from 12 residues. V lost 6 bases to trimming and J lost 7 bases, with 11 bases between them. The CDR3 here is CASSRDTNTQYF. In DNA form, the CDR3 reads TGTGCCAGCAGCCGAGACACGAATACGCAGTATTTT.

The genes are TRBV20-1 and TRBJ2-1, with D unresolved. Trimming cost V 2 bases and J 6 bases, with 5 bases left between them. Germline V gene lookup returns CDR1 DFQATT and CDR2 SNEGSKA (reference sequence). This CDR3 has 11 amino acids. Written as DNA, the CDR3 is TGCAGTGCTAGACGGACCAATGAGCAGTTCTTC. Translated, it gives CSARRTNEQFF.

This chain uses TRBV10-3 with TRBJ2-5; the match to TRBD2 covers 7 bases. From germline, CDR1 is ENHRY and CDR2 SYGVKD. V lost 6 bases, J lost 1 base, and 5 bases stayed unmatched. The CDR3 extends over 14 amino acids. The CDR3 DNA follows: TGTGCCATCAGGGACGGGACTACCCAAGAGACCCAGTACTTC. Residues: CAIRDGTTQETQYF.

In its sample, this clonotype was seen a few times. This sequence joins TRBV6-2 or TRBV6-3 and TRBJ2-7, with 7 bases lining up with TRBD2. The germline V gene encodes CDR1 MNHEY and CDR2 SVGEGT. This CDR3 contains 14 residues. The trim removed 7 bases at V and 1 base at J, leaving 7 bases unmatched. The CDR3 spells CASIPAGPSYEQYF. In DNA form, the CDR3 reads TGTGCCAGCATTCCAGCGGGACCTTCCTACGAGCAGTACTTC.

The gene calls are TRBV27 and TRBJ1-6; 9 bases align to TRBD1. CDR1 and CDR2 (germline): MNHEY, SMNVEV (reference sequence). The CDR3 has 15 residues. V dropped 2 bases and J dropped 8; count of bases not matched to a gene: 4. CDR3 sequence: CASSLGDRVDSPLHF. The CDR3 region has the DNA TGTGCCAGCAGTTTAGGGGACAGGGTTGATTCACCCCTCCACTTT.

The J gene is TRBJ1-5, the V gene TRBV2; weak D call: TRBD1 (5 bases). Germline V lookup: CDR1 SNHLY, CDR2 FYNNEI. The CDR3 length is 16 residues. Trimming took off 8 bases at V and 0 bases at J, with 17 bases between the two ends. In DNA, the CDR3 is TGTGCCAGCTCGGGAGACTGGGGCGGTAGCAATCAGCCCCAGCATTTT. It is translated as CASSGDWGGSNQPQHF.

This chain uses TRBV12-3 or TRBV12-4 with TRBJ1-1; D perhaps matches TRBD1 (6 bases). V lost 5 bases, J lost 0 bases, and 13 bases lay in between. CDR3 length equals 15 residues. This CDR3 reads CASSPHRDMNTEAFF. CDR3 nucleotide sequence: TGTGCCAGCAGTCCTCACAGGGACATGAACACTGAAGCTTTCTTT.

The V gene is TRBV7-8, the J gene TRBJ1-2, with D unresolved. There are 15 residues in the CDR3. CDR1 and CDR2 (germline): SGHVS, FQNEAQ. Trimming shortened V by 5 bases and J by 6 bases, and 19 bases separated the two germline ends. Here the CDR3 DNA reads TGTGCCAGCAGCCCACTAACGGACTCAATAGATGGCTACACCTTC. Residues: CASSPLTDSIDGYTF.

The rearrangement uses TRBV12-3 or TRBV12-4 and TRBJ2-7, with D possibly TRBD2 on 5 matching bases. The CDR3 runs to 18 residues. Trimming took 5 bases from V and 2 from J, leaving 25 bases between them. In nucleotides, the CDR3 is TGTGCCAGCAGTCGCCCGCGGGCCGCGGGCCAAGGGACCTACGAGCAGTACTTC. Protein: CASSRPRAAGQGTYEQYF.

The gene calls are TRBV7-2 and TRBJ1-1; tentative D call: TRBD1 (5 bases). Trimming shortened V by 8 bases and J by 2 bases, and 12 bases separated the two germline ends. Germline V gene sequence: CDR1 SGHTA, CDR2 FQGNSA. The CDR3 totals 13 residues. The CDR3 DNA sequence: TGTGCCAGCGGCTGGACAACCAACACTGAAGCTTTCTTT. This sequence encodes CASGWTTNTEAFF. Variable domain in full (rest from reference TRBV7-2 and TRBJ1-1): GAGVSQSPSNKVTEKGKDVELRCDPISGHTALYWYRQSLGQGLEFLIYFQGNSAPDKSGLPSDRFSAERTGGSVSTLTIQRTQQEDSAVYLCASGWTTNTEAFFGQGTRLTVV.

The rearrangement joins TRBV6-1 to TRBJ1-6; D gene unclear. Trimming stripped 2 bases from V and 13 bases from J, with 9 bases between. The CDR3 contains 12 residues. Germline V gives CDR1 MNHNS, CDR2 SASEGT. This CDR3 reads CASSEINTPLHF. In DNA, the CDR3 is TGTGCCAGCAGTGAAATAAATACGCCCCTCCACTTT.

This clonotype was seen more than once but under ten times. The V gene is TRBV3-1, the J gene TRBJ1-6; D is uncertain. Germline CDR1 is LGHDT and CDR2 is YNNKEL (reference sequence). The CDR3 loop spans 15 amino acids. The germline V and J ends were trimmed by 1 base and 6 bases, with 10 bases remaining between them. The DNA of the CDR3 is TGTGCCAGCAGCCAAGGGCAGTCACTTAATTCACCCCTCCACTTT. Amino acids: CASSQGQSLNSPLHF.

In regard to this clonotype: A read error may produce the germline difference seen at one junction end. The rearrangement uses TRBV14 and TRBJ2-1; D is perhaps TRBD2 (6 bases). The CDR3 is made up of 13 amino acids. Germline lookup yields CDR1 SGHDN and CDR2 FVKESK. The CDR3 here is CANSQGGYNEQFF. The CDR3 nucleotides are TGTGCCAACAGCCAAGGAGGGTACAATGAGCAGTTCTTC.

The chain links TRBV4-1 to TRBJ1-1, with D unresolved. The CDR3 spans 14 residues. V was clipped by 6 bases and J by 1 base, with 12 bases between them. Germline assignment: CDR1 MGHRA and CDR2 YSYEKL. The CDR3 protein is CASRPVQQNTEAFF. In DNA, the CDR3 is TGCGCCAGCAGACCGGTTCAACAGAACACTGAAGCTTTCTTT.

There are a few counts of this clonotype. The chain links TRBV7-2 to TRBJ2-3; 9 nucleotides align to TRBD1. In germline, CDR1 is SGHTA, CDR2 FQGNSA. V gave up 4 bases and J gave up 5 bases; unmatched junction bases: 1. The CDR3 loop spans 13 amino acids. The CDR3 nucleotides are TGTGCCAGCAGCTGGGACAGGGAAGATACGCAGTATTTT. It is translated as CASSWDREDTQYF.

This chain joins TRBV20-1 and TRBJ2-5, with 10 bases aligning to TRBD2. The J segment lost 5 bases and the V segment lost 1 base, leaving 10 bases of the junction unmatched. CDR1 and CDR2 from the germline V gene are DFQATT and SNEGSKA (reference sequence). The CDR3 totals 16 residues. DNA for the CDR3: TGCAGTGCTAGAGGCCCAAGCGGGAGGGCCGAGGAGACCCAGTACTTC. Protein: CSARGPSGRAEETQYF.

The genes are TRBV7-2 and TRBJ1-4; D may be TRBD1 (6 bases). CDR3 length: 18 residues. With 1 base removed from V and 0 bases from J, the gap between germline ends came to 15 bases. Germline CDR1 SGHTA, CDR2 FQGNSA. The CDR3, as DNA: TGTGCCAGCAGCTTAGGTCCGGGGGCGCCTTCAACTAATGAAAAACTGTTTTTT. Residues: CASSLGPGAPSTNEKLFF.

This clonotype was picked up a small number of times. The rearrangement links TRBV20-1 to TRBJ2-1; the D is unclear. CDR3 length equals 15 residues. The germline V gene has CDR1 DFQATT and CDR2 SNEGSKA (reference sequence). Trimming took off 0 bases at V and 3 bases at J, with 12 bases between the two ends. This CDR3 is CSARDRRGVYNEQFF. The CDR3 nucleotides are TGCAGTGCTAGAGATCGGCGCGGCGTCTACAATGAGCAGTTCTTC.

The rearrangement joins TRBV7-2 to TRBJ2-5; 8 nucleotides line up with TRBD1. The V gene's germline CDR1 is SGHTA and CDR2 FQGNSA. This CDR3 contains 14 residues. With 4 bases clipped from V and 5 bases from J, the junction kept 6 bases outside the gene matches. CDR3 bases: TGTGCCAGCAGCTCGCCCGGACAGGGCGAGACCCAGTACTTC. Its translation: CASSSPGQGETQYF.

The rearrangement links TRBV5-1 to TRBJ2-3; possible D gene TRBD1, 6 bases. The V end lost 0 bases, the J end lost 4 bases, and 6 bases lay between the germline ends. Per germline, CDR1 SGHRS and CDR2 YFSETQ. The CDR3 sequence is 13 residues long. The CDR3 spells CASSLGQADTQYF. The CDR3, as DNA: TGCGCCAGCAGCTTGGGACAGGCAGATACGCAGTATTTT.

The chain carries TRBV29-1 and TRBJ2-1; the match to TRBD2 covers 14 bases. Germline-derived CDR1 and CDR2 are SQVTM and ANQGSEA. CDR3 size: 14 residues. The V and J ends lost 4 bases and 10 bases, in that order; junction bases with no gene match: 6. The CDR3 loop is CSVVGLAGVREQFF. DNA for the CDR3: TGCAGCGTTGTGGGACTAGCGGGAGTCAGGGAGCAGTTCTTC.

This clonotype appeared a few times. The chain is built from TRBV5-1 and TRBJ2-7, with 8 bases identical to TRBD1. The CDR3 contains 16 residues. Looked up from germline, CDR1 is SGHRS and CDR2 is YFSETQ. V shed 0 bases and J 5 bases; nucleotides not matched to a gene: 10. The CDR3 region has the DNA TGCGCCAGCAGCTTGGACGGACAGGGAAGAAAGGACGAGCAGTACTTC. This encodes CASSLDGQGRKDEQYF.